What follows are 10 T cell receptor beta chains derived from one specimen sequenced in a study of molecular identifiers for immune sequencing clone quantification. TCRdb re-called the PCR reads with MiXCR, one entry per CDR3 protein. The repertoire includes about 65,000 distinct CDR3 sequences, about a fifth of them detected once, and approximately 1.5% sits in the top ten. The sample consisted of naive CD8+ T cells from blood, with Jurkat cell RNA spiked in. As for subset: FACS-sorted CD8+CD4-CCR7+CD45RA+ naive T cells. The source is a human donor in good health. Some libraries in this study had Jurkat cell RNA spiked in.

This clonotype came up many times. This chain connects TRBV11-1 to TRBJ2-3; 10 nucleotides line up with TRBD2. The CDR3 has 16 amino acids. Germline V lookup: CDR1 SGHAT, CDR2 FQDESV (reference sequence). Losses at the gene ends were 5 bases for V and 5 bases for J; bases not matched to a gene: 10. The CDR3: CASSPPASGRGDTQYF. For the CDR3, the DNA is TGTGCCAGCAGCCCACCGGCTAGCGGGAGAGGAGATACGCAGTATTTT.

DNA of the CDR3: TGTGCCAGCAGTTATCGAGGGACGGGGAGCTGCGAGCAGTACTTC. It is translated as CASSYRGTGSCEQYF. The rearrangement links TRBV28 to TRBJ2-7; D may correspond to TRBD1 or TRBD2 (5 bases each). This CDR3 is built from 15 residues. Deletions cut 4 bases from V and 6 bases from J, with 19 bases between. CDR1 and CDR2 (germline): MDHEN, SYDVKM.

The chain uses TRBV27 and TRBJ2-7, with 14 bases that match TRBD2. V gave up 5 bases and J gave up 2 bases; unmatched junction bases: 8. Germline V gene sequence: CDR1 MNHEY, CDR2 SMNVEV (reference sequence). The CDR3 has 17 amino acids. The CDR3 loop is CASSAIGLAGGTYEQYF. Here the CDR3 DNA reads TGTGCCAGCAGTGCGATCGGACTAGCGGGAGGAACCTACGAGCAGTACTTC.

This clonotype showed up many times. This chain links TRBV20-1 with TRBJ2-2; maybe TRBD2 (6 bases). CDR1 and CDR2 (germline): DFQATT, SNEGSKA (reference sequence). The CDR3 spans 16 residues. With 1 base removed from V and 4 bases from J, the gap between germline ends came to 16 bases. The CDR3 sequence is CSARVKTRPLTGELFF. The CDR3 nucleotides are TGCAGTGCTAGAGTGAAGACTAGGCCCCTCACCGGGGAGCTGTTTTTT.

Many counts were recorded for this clonotype. The rearrangement uses TRBV4-3 and TRBJ2-3; perhaps TRBD1 as D (6 bases). Germline-derived CDR1 and CDR2 are LGHNA and YSLEER. V lost 4 bases and J 1 base, leaving 9 bases between the germline ends. The length of the CDR3 is 14 residues. The CDR3 loop is CASSPAGGTDTQYF. CDR3 DNA sequence: TGCGCCAGCAGCCCAGCAGGGGGCACAGATACGCAGTATTTT.

This clonotype was seen ten or more times. DNA for the CDR3: TGTGCCACCAGCAGAAGAGAAGCGGGAGCAGGGACCCAGTACTTC. Its translation is CATSRREAGAGTQYF. The chain combines TRBV15 with TRBJ2-5; the match to TRBD2 covers 8 bases. Germline CDR1 reads LNHNV; CDR2 reads YYDKDF (reference sequence). The CDR3 loop spans 15 amino acids. Trimming removed 2 bases from V and 7 bases from J; junction bases left unmatched: 9. The variable domain in full, completed from reference TRBV15 and TRBJ2-5, reads DAMVIQNPRYQVTQFGKPVTLSCSQTLNHNVMYWYQQKSSQAPKLLFHYYDKDFNNEADTPDNFQSRRPNTSFCFLDIRSPGLGDTAMYLCATSRREAGAGTQYFGPGTRLLVL.

This clonotype appeared many times. The chain joins TRBV28 to TRBJ1-1; D is unresolved. CDR1 and CDR2 from the germline V gene are MDHEN and SYDVKM. The CDR3 length is 14 residues. Trimming removed 4 bases at V and 8 bases at J, with 17 bases between. The CDR3, as DNA: TGTGCCAGCAGTTCCTCCCATGATAAACCCGAAGCTTTCTTT. Protein product: CASSSSHDKPEAFF.

The chain has TRBV29-1 and TRBJ2-1; D might be TRBD2 (6 bases). Germline V CDR1 and CDR2: SQVTM, ANQGSEA. This CDR3 is built from 15 residues. V gave up 0 bases and J gave up 4 bases, with 13 bases separating them. The CDR3 here is CSVEEVGGPYNEQFF. The CDR3 DNA reads TGCAGCGTTGAAGAAGTGGGGGGACCTTACAATGAGCAGTTCTTC.

This clonotype was counted ten times or more. V gene TRBV7-6 combines with J gene TRBJ2-5; D tentatively fits TRBD1 or TRBD2 (6 bases each). The CDR3 totals 16 residues. CDR1 SGHVS and CDR2 FNYEAQ come from the germline V gene. Trimming removed 1 base from V and 1 base from J, with 13 bases in between. CDR3 loop: CASSLGGRGSQETQYF. Written as DNA, the CDR3 is TGTGCCAGCAGCTTAGGGGGGCGGGGTAGCCAAGAGACCCAGTACTTC.

This clonotype was seen many times. This chain links TRBV20-1 with TRBJ2-7; 12 bases align to TRBD2. CDR3 length: 14 amino acids. J gave up 7 bases and V 2 bases, and 6 bases lay outside the gene matches. In germline, CDR1 is DFQATT, CDR2 SNEGSKA (reference sequence). The CDR3: CSARLLAGGLEQYF. CDR3 nucleotides: TGCAGTGCTAGACTACTAGCGGGAGGTCTTGAGCAGTACTTC.